This T cell receptor (beta chain) originates from a study of human T cells and chemical hapten exposure. Study-level information: Alopecia areata, totalis and universalis patients, mostly female, were included.

TCRdb redid the calling of the RACE reads with MiXCR, one entry per CDR3 protein. The profile covers 360,000 or so distinct CDR3 sequences, with about 6% appearing a single time and about 5% taken by the ten largest. The ends were cut back, 5 bases at V and 2 bases at J, with 17 bases in the middle. The CDR3 totals 16 residues. Stated time point: patch test 2, 6 weeks after DPC sensitization. The treatment: therapeutic diphenylcyclopropenone sensitization with weekly scalp DPC. This clonotype was seen repeatedly, ten times or more. The origin of this receptor is a young woman with alopecia areata. Some clones in this sample may be carry-over from other donors' samples. V is TRBV12-3 or TRBV12-4 and J is TRBJ2-3; the D call may be TRBD1 or TRBD2 (5 bases each). The sequencing here drew on whole blood, taken in connection with sensitization to the hapten diphenylcyclopropenone (DPC). CDR3 loop: CASSPGRRINTDTQYF. The CDR3 DNA sequence: TGTGCCAGCAGTCCGGGACGGCGAATAAACACAGATACGCAGTATTTT.